This T cell receptor beta chain was retrieved from a study of OX40 agonist ivuxolimab in advanced cancers. Study-wide background: An anti-OX40 (CD134) antibody with agonistic activity, ivuxolimab, was administered to patients. Partial responses were achieved by three patients, of whom one had hepatocellular carcinoma and two had cutaneous melanoma. Study outcomes and limitations: The average count of expanded clones was higher among CD8+ T cells than among CD4+.

TCRdb's table, derived via immunoSEQ multiplex PCR, lists solely in-frame clones and lacks some. The table shows about 42,000 clones, with about 81% occurring only once. CDR1 is SGHTA, CDR2 FQGNSA, per germline. V lost 4 bases and J lost 3, with 3 bases in between. The CDR3 covers 11 residues. A remark on this clone: Its target is unknown.

No patient had autoimmune disease or received systemic immunosuppression. This receptor was obtained from an adult with an advanced solid tumor such as melanoma, head and neck, liver or kidney cancer. Material: CD4+ or CD8+ T cells sorted from blood, obtained in a trial of the OX40 agonist ivuxolimab. V and J are TRBV7-2 and TRBJ1-1; D not resolved. The CDR3 is CASSSYTEAFF. CDR3 coding DNA: TGTGCCAGCAGCTCTTACACTGAAGCTTTCTTT.